These 20 T cell receptor beta chains were all obtained from the same sample, sequenced in a study of cytomegalovirus exposure and HLA in healthy donors (dated by TCRdb to about 2017). The library was made by the immunoSEQ multiplex PCR assay. As stored in TCRdb, this immuneACCESS dataset retains in-frame rearrangements with V and J assigned. A fraction of the clones does not appear; measured against another copy, unresolved V genes explain less than half of the discrepancy, and the remainder lacks a known reason. The sample table contains 45,000 to 70,000 clones; only one count was recorded for over 90% of them. The ten largest clones add up to 5.8% of the sample. Sequencing was performed on PBMCs. These receptors came from a woman between 18 and 29 years old in good health and CMV-seronegative.

The rearrangement uses TRBV18 and TRBJ2-7; D is possibly TRBD1 (6 bases). Germline V gene data show CDR1 as KGHSH and CDR2 as LQKENI. Trimming pared 5 bases from V and 4 bases from J, leaving 9 bases between. This CDR3 contains 12 residues. The CDR3, as DNA: TGTGCCAGCTCATCGGACAGTTACGAGCAGTACGTC. This gives the protein CASSSDSYEQYV.

The chain joins TRBV5-1 to TRBJ2-5, with TRBD2 matching 9 bases. The CDR3 has 16 amino acids. Germline CDR1 is SGHRS and CDR2 is YFSETQ. V lost 2 bases and J lost 2; bases outside the gene matches: 7. CDR3 in amino acids: CASSFRTSGYQETQYF. Written as DNA, the CDR3 is TGCGCCAGCAGCTTTAGAACTAGCGGGTATCAAGAGACCCAGTACTTC.

The V gene is TRBV6-5, the J gene TRBJ1-6; TRBD1 matches 10 bases. The J segment lost 9 bases and the V segment lost 2 bases, leaving 4 bases of the junction unmatched. The CDR3 covers 15 residues. Germline CDR1 MNHEY, CDR2 SVGAGI. The CDR3 here is CASSYGRDRGSPLHF. In nucleotides, the CDR3 is TGTGCCAGCAGTTACGGCCGGGACAGGGGTTCACCCCTCCACTTT.

The rearrangement links TRBV27 to TRBJ2-5, with D possibly matching TRBD2 (5 bases). Germline V lookup: CDR1 MNHEY, CDR2 SMNVEV (reference sequence). The CDR3 is 17 amino acids. V was clipped by 3 bases and J by 3 bases, with 20 bases between them. Written as DNA, the CDR3 is TGTGCCAGCAGTTTGCGTTCTCCTCTGGGAGCTAAAGAGACCCAGTACTTC. It yields the protein CASSLRSPLGAKETQYF.

This rearrangement joins TRBV29-1 to TRBJ1-1; a weak D match, TRBD1 (6 bases). Germline V gene lookup returns CDR1 SQVTM and CDR2 ANQGSEA. V lost 8 bases, J lost 4 bases, and 17 bases lay in between. The length of the CDR3 is 13 residues. In DNA form, the CDR3 reads TGCAGCTCCAAAGGGGCGGGGGCCACTGAAGCTTTCTTT. This codes for CSSKGAGATEAFF. The variable domain in full, completed from reference TRBV29-1 and TRBJ1-1, reads SAVISQKPSRDICQRGTSLTIQCQVDSQVTMMFWYRQQPGQSLTLIATANQGSEATYESGFVIDKFPISRPNLTFSTLTVSNMSPEDSSIYLCSSKGAGATEAFFGQGTRLTVV.

The chain employs TRBV4-2 and TRBJ2-7, with D unresolved. V was pared by 4 bases and J by 1 base, with 20 bases between. The germline CDR1 and CDR2 sequences are LGHNA and YNFKEQ. This CDR3 region has 17 residues. The CDR3 loop reads CASSPATPGDVSYEQYF. Here the CDR3 DNA reads TGTGCCAGCAGCCCAGCAACCCCAGGCGACGTATCCTACGAGCAGTACTTC.

The gene calls are TRBV4-2 and TRBJ2-7; 9 bases map to TRBD2. This CDR3 has 17 residues. CDR1 and CDR2 from the germline V gene are LGHNA and YNFKEQ. The V segment lost 0 bases and the J segment 2 bases; nucleotides outside the gene matches: 8. The CDR3 DNA is TGTGCCAGCAGCCAAGATTTCCGCGGGGGGGCCGCCTACGAGCAGTACTTC. Translated, it gives CASSQDFRGGAAYEQYF.

V is TRBV7-2 and J is TRBJ1-5, with a possible D match to TRBD1 (6 bases). CDR1 is SGHTA and CDR2 is FQGNSA in the germline V gene. The CDR3 covers 14 residues. With 2 bases removed from V and 2 bases from J, the gap between germline ends came to 7 bases. For the CDR3, the DNA is TGTGCCAGCAGCTTATCAGGGGGCAATCAGCCCCAGCATTTT. Translation: CASSLSGGNQPQHF.

A word on this clone: A junction end diverges from the germline sequence, so it may reflect a read error. This sequence joins TRBV6-4 and TRBJ2-3, with D perhaps matching TRBD2 (6 bases). CDR3 size: 15 residues. In germline, CDR1 is MRHNA, CDR2 SNTAGT. The CDR3 is CATSDPAGMKDTQYF. The CDR3, as DNA: TGTGCCACCAGTGACCCCGCGGGGATGAAAGATACGCAGTATTTT.

This chain connects TRBV18 to TRBJ2-2; 12 bases are shared with TRBD1. The ends lost 3 bases at V and 3 bases at J; junction bases unmatched: 14. The CDR3 length is 20 residues. From germline, CDR1 is KGHSH and CDR2 LQKENI. In DNA form, the CDR3 reads TGTGCCAGCTCACCCCTAACGCCCGGGACAGGGGGCATCGACACCGGGGAGCTGTTTTTT. This gives the protein CASSPLTPGTGGIDTGELFF.

The CDR3, as DNA: TGTGCCAGCAGTGAAGCGCAGGGAATAGGGGAAAAACTGTTTTTT. Its translation is CASSEAQGIGEKLFF. The chain uses TRBV6-1 and TRBJ1-4, with D tentatively TRBD1 (5 bases). The CDR3 sequence is 15 residues long. V lost 0 bases and J 8 bases, leaving 13 bases between the germline ends. CDR1 is MNHNS and CDR2 is SASEGT in the germline V gene.

The chain links TRBV7-2 to TRBJ2-5; TRBD1 might be the D (6 bases). Germline CDR1 and CDR2: SGHTA and FQGNSA. V was shortened by 5 bases and J by 1 base, with 14 bases between the two germline ends. The CDR3 contains 15 residues. The CDR3 DNA sequence: TGTGCCAGCAGCCCCAACATAGGGGGCCAAGAGACCCAGTACTTC. This gives the protein CASSPNIGGQETQYF.

Concerning this clone itself: At one of its ends the junction is not consistent with the germline gene, which may arise from a read error. This sequence joins TRBV7-8 and TRBJ1-3; TRBD1 matches 8 bases. This CDR3 has 13 residues. Germline assignment: CDR1 SGHVS and CDR2 FQNEAQ. CDR3 sequence (DNA): TGTGCCAGCAGCATCCGCCGGACAGGGAGGCGAGTATTT. Translated: CASSIRRTGRRVF.

The rearrangement links TRBV20-1 to TRBJ1-2, with D unclear. Germline V gene sequence: CDR1 DFQATT, CDR2 SNEGSKA (reference sequence). V lost 3 bases to trimming and J lost 10 bases, with 9 bases between them. The CDR3 loop spans 10 amino acids. The chain's CDR3 is CSASRNFYTF. CDR3 DNA: TGCAGTGCTAGTCGTAACTTCTACACCTTC.

The chain links TRBV13 to TRBJ2-7; 9 bases agree with TRBD2. J gave up 7 bases and V 7 bases, and 11 bases lay outside the gene matches. Looked up from germline, CDR1 is PRHDT and CDR2 is FYEKMQ (reference sequence). The CDR3 sequence is 14 residues long. The CDR3, as DNA: TGTGCCAGCACCCTAAGGACTAGCGCGGATGAGCAGTACGTC. As protein: CASTLRTSADEQYV.

This chain connects TRBV7-2 to TRBJ2-7, with 7 bases that match TRBD2. The V gene's germline CDR1 is SGHTA and CDR2 FQGNSA. After removal of 1 base from V and 1 base from J, the junction contained 1 base not matched to a gene. The CDR3 runs to 14 residues. CDR3 in amino acids: CASSLERGSYEQYV. CDR3 sequence (DNA): TGTGCCAGCAGCTTAGAGCGGGGTTCCTACGAGCAGTACGTC.

The rearrangement links TRBV11-2 to TRBJ2-4; D is unclear. V was shortened by 8 bases and J by 6 bases, with 14 bases between the two germline ends. Germline V lookup: CDR1 SGHAT, CDR2 FQNNGV. CDR3 size: 13 residues. The CDR3: CASQSSSGNIQYF. In DNA form, the CDR3 reads TGTGCCAGCCAGTCTAGTTCCGGAAACATTCAGTACTTC.

This rearrangement joins TRBV30 to TRBJ1-1; 7 bases are shared with TRBD1. CDR3 size: 13 residues. Trimming at V came to 8 bases and at J to 5 bases, leaving 11 bases not matched to a gene. Germline CDR1 GTSNPN, CDR2 SVGIG (reference sequence). CDR3 residues: CAGTPTGITEAFF. CDR3 bases: TGTGCCGGCACTCCGACAGGGATAACTGAAGCTTTCTTT.

V usage is TRBV2 and J usage is TRBJ2-2; D possibly corresponds to TRBD2 (5 bases). The germline V gene encodes CDR1 SNHLY and CDR2 FYNNEI. Trimming removed 4 bases from V and 3 bases from J, with 12 bases in between. The CDR3 length is 15 residues. The CDR3 spells CASSVLGRDTGELFF. Written as DNA, the CDR3 is TGTGCCAGCAGTGTTTTAGGGCGGGACACCGGGGAGCTGTTTTTT.

V usage is TRBV7-8 and J usage is TRBJ1-2, with 7 bases matching TRBD1. Germline V gene sequence: CDR1 SGHVS, CDR2 FQNEAQ. With V trimmed by 5 bases and J by 1 base, 7 bases remained unmatched. The CDR3 has 15 amino acids. The CDR3 loop is CASSPGTAVNYGYTF. CDR3 DNA: TGTGCCAGCAGCCCTGGGACAGCGGTTAACTATGGCTACACCTTC. Supplemented by reference TRBV7-8 and TRBJ1-2, the full variable domain reads GAGVSQSPRYKVAKRGQDVALRCDPISGHVSLFWYQQALGQGPEFLTYFQNEAQLDKSGLPSDRFFAERPEGSVSTLKIQRTQQEDSAVYLCASSPGTAVNYGYTFGSGTRLTVV.